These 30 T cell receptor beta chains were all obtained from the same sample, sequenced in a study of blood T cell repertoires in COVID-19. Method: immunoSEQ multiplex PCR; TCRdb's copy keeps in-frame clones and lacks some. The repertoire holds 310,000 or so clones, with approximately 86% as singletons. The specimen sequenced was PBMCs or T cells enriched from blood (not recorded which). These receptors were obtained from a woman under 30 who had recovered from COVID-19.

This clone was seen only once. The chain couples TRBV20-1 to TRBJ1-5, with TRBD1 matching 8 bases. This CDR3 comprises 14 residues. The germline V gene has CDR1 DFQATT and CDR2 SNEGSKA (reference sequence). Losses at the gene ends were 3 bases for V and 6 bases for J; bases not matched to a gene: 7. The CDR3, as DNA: TGCAGTGCTAGTTCGACAGGGGTTGGTCAGCCCCAGCATTTT. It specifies CSASSTGVGQPQHF.

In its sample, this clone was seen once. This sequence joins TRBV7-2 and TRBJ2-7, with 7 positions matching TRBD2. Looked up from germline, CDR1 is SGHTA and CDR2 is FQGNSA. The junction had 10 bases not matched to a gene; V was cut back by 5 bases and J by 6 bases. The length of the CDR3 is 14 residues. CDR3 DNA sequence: TGTGCCAGCAGCCCGACGCAGGGCGGGGGCGAGCAGTACTTC. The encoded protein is CASSPTQGGGEQYF.

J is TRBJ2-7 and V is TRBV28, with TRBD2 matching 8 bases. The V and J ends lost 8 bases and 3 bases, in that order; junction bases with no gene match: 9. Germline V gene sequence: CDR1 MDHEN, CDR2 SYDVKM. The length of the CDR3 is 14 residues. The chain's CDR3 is CASWPGGAGYEQYF. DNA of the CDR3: TGTGCCAGCTGGCCCGGGGGGGCAGGCTACGAGCAGTACTTC.

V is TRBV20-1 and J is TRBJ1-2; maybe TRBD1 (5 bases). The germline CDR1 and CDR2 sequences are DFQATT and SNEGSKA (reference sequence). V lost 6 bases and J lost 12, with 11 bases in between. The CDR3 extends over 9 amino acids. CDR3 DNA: TGCAGTGCGGGGGGTGTAAACACCTTC. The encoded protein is CSAGGVNTF.

This CDR3 is CASSQDLSRTTTGYHEQYF. In DNA form, the CDR3 reads TGCGCCAGCAGCCAAGATCTTTCAAGGACGACGACAGGGTATCACGAGCAGTACTTC. The chain is built from TRBV4-3 and TRBJ2-7, with TRBD1 matching 7 bases. Trimming removed 0 bases from V and 5 bases from J; junction bases left unmatched: 19. The CDR3 contains 19 residues. The V gene's germline CDR1 is LGHNA and CDR2 YSLEER.

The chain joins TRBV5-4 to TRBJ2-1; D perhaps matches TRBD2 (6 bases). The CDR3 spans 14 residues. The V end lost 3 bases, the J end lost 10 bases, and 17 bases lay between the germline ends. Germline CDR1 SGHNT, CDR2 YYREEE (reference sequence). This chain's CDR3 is CASSSFRDLTEQFF. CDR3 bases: TGTGCCAGCAGCTCCTTTCGGGACTTAACCGAGCAGTTCTTC.

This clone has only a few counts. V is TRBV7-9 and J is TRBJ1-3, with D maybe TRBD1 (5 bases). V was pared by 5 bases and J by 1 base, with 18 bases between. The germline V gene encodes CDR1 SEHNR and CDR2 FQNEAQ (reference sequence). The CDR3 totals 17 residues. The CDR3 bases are TGTGCCAGCAGCCCTACCTGGGGGGGTTATTCTGGAAACACCATATATTTT. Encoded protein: CASSPTWGGYSGNTIYF. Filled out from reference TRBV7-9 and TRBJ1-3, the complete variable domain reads DTGVSQNPRHKITKRGQNVTFRCDPISEHNRLYWYRQTLGQGPEFLTYFQNEAQLEKSRLLSDRFSAERPKGSFSTLEIQRTEQGDSAMYLCASSPTWGGYSGNTIYFGEGSWLTVV.

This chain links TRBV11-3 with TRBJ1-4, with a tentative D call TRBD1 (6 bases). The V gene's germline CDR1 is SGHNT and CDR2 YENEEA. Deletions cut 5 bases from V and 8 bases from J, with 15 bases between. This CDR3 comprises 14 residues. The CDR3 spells CASSAPGTPEKLFF. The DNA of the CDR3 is TGTGCCAGCAGCGCACCCGGGACACCGGAAAAACTGTTTTTT.

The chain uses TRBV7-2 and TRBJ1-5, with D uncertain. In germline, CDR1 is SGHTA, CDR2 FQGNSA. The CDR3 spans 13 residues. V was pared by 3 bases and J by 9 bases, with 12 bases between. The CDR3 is CASSFDASGPQHF. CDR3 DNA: TGTGCCAGCAGCTTCGACGCCTCGGGGCCCCAGCATTTT.

CDR3 in DNA: TGTGCCAGCAGTCCCCTCCGGGGCTCCTATAATTCACCCCTCCACTTT. It specifies CASSPLRGSYNSPLHF. This chain joins TRBV28 and TRBJ1-6; D is uncertain. The germline V gene encodes CDR1 MDHEN and CDR2 SYDVKM. The CDR3 runs to 16 residues. Trimming took 5 bases from V and 0 from J, leaving 11 bases between them.

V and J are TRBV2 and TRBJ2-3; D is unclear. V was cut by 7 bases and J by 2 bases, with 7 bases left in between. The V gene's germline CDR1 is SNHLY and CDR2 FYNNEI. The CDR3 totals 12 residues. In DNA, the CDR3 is TGTGCCAGCACTGCGGACACAGATACGCAGTATTTT. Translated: CASTADTDTQYF.

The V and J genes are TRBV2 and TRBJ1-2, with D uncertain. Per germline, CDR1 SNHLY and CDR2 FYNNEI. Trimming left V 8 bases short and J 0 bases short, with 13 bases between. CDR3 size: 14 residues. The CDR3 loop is CASGGWLTNYGYTF. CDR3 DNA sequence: TGTGCCAGCGGAGGTTGGTTAACTAACTATGGCTACACCTTC.

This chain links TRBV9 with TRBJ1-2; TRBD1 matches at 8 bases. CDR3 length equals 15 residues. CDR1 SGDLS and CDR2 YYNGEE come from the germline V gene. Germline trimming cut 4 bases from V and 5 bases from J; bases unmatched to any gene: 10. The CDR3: CASSPDGTGKYGYTF. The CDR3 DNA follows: TGTGCCAGCAGCCCAGATGGGACAGGAAAGTATGGCTACACCTTC.

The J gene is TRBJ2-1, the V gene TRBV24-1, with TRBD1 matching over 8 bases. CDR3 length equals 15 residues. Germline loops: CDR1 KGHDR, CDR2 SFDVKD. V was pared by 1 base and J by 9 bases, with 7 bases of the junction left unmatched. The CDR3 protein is CATSDFGRGHGEQFF. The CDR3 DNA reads TGTGCCACCAGTGATTTCGGCAGGGGGCACGGTGAGCAGTTCTTC.

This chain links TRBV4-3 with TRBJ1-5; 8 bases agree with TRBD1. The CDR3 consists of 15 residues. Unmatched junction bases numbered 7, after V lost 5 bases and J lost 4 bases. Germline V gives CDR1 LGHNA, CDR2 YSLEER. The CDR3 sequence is CASSSGQGENQPQHF. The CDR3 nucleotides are TGCGCCAGCAGCTCAGGACAGGGAGAGAATCAGCCCCAGCATTTT.

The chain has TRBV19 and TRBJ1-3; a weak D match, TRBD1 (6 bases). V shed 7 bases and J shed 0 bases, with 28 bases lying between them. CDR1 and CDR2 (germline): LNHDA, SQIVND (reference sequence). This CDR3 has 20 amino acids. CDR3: CASTPDLYNRDTSSGNTIYF. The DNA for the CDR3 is TGTGCCAGTACCCCTGACCTTTACAACCGGGACACCAGCTCTGGAAACACCATATATTTT.

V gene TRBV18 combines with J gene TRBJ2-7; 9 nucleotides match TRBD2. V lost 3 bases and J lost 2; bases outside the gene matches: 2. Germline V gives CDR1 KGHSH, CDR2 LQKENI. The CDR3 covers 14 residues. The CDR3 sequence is CASSPASGTYEQYF. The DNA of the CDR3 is TGTGCCAGCTCACCTGCTAGCGGGACCTACGAGCAGTACTTC.

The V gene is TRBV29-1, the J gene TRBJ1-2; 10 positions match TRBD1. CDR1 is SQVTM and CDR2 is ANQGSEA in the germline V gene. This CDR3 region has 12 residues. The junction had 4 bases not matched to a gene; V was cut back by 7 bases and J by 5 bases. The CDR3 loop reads CSGGQGSYGYTF. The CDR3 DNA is TGCAGCGGGGGACAGGGGTCGTATGGCTACACCTTC.

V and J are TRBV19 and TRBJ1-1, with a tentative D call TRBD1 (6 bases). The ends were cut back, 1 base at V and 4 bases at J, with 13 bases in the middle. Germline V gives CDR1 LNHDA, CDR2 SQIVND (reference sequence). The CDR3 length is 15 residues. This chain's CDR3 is CASSIGARGGTEAFF. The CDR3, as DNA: TGTGCCAGTAGTATAGGTGCGAGGGGGGGCACTGAAGCTTTCTTT.

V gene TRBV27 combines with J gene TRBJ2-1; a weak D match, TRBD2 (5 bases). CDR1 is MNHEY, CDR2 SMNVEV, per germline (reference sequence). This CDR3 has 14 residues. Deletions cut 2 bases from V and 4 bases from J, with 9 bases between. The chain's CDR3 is CASSLSGLYNEQFF. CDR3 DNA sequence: TGTGCCAGCAGTTTAAGCGGATTATACAATGAGCAGTTCTTC.

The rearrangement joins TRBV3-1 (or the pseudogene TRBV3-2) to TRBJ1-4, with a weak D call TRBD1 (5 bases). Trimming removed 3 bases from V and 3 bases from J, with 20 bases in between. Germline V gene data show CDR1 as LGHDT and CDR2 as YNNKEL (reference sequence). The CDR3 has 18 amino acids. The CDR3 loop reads CASSHSPPGRKANEKLFF. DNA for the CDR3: TGTGCCAGCAGCCACTCCCCCCCAGGGAGGAAGGCTAATGAAAAACTGTTTTTT.

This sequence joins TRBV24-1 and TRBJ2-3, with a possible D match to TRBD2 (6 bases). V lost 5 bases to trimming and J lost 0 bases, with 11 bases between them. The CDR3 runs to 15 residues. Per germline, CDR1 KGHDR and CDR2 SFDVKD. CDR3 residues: CATSGLAESTDTQYF. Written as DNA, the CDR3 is TGTGCCACCAGTGGGTTAGCGGAGAGCACAGATACGCAGTATTTT.

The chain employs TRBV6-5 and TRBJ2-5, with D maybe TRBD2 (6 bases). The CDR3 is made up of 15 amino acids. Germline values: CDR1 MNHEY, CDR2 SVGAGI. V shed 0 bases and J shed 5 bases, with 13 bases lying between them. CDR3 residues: CASSYSRDLRETQYF. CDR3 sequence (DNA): TGTGCCAGCAGTTACTCGAGGGACTTGAGGGAGACCCAGTACTTC.

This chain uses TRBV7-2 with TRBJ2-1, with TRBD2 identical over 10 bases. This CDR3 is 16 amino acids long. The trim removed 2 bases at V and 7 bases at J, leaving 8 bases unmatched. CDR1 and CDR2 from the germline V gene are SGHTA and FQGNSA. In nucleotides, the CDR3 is TGTGCCAGCAGCTTACCACTAGCGGGGACTTTGAATGAGCAGTTCTTC. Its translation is CASSLPLAGTLNEQFF.

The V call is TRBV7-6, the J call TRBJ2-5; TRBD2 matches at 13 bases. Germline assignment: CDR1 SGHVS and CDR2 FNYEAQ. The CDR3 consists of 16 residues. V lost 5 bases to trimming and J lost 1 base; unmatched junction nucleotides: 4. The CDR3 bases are TGTGCCAGCAGCCAAGGACTAGCGGGGGTCCAAGAGACCCAGTACTTC. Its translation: CASSQGLAGVQETQYF.

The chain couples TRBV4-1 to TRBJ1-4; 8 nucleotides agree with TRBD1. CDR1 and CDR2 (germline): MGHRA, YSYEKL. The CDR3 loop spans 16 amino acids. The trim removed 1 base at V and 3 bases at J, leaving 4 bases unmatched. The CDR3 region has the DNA TGCGCCAGCAGCCAAGGTCCGGGACAGGCTAATGAAAAACTGTTTTTT. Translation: CASSQGPGQANEKLFF.

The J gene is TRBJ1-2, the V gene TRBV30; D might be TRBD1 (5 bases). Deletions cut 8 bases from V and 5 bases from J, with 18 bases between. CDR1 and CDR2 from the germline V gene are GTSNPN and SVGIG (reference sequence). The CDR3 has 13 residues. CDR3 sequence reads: CAGGGITGYGYTF. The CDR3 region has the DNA TGTGCCGGCGGGGGGATTACGGGATATGGCTACACCTTC.

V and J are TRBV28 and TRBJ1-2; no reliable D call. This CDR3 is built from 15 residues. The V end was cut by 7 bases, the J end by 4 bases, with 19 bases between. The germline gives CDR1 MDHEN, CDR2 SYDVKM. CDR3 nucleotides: TGTGCCAGCACCACAGCGGACCAGGACGTCTATGGCTACACCTTC. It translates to CASTTADQDVYGYTF.

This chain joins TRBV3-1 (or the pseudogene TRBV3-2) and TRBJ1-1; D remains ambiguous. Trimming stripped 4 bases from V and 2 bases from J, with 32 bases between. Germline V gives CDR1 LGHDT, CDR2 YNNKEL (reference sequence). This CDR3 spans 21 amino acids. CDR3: CASSRAQRQGGGHGYNTEAFF. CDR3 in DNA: TGTGCCAGCAGCCGGGCCCAGCGCCAAGGAGGTGGGCACGGCTATAACACTGAAGCTTTCTTT.

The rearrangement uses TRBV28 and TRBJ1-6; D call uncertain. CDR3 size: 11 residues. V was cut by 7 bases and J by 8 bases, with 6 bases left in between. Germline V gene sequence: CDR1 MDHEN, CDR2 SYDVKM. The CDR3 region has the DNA TGTGCCAGCACAGGTGATTCACCCCTCCACTTT. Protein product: CASTGDSPLHF.